This TCR beta chain was sequenced for a study of cytomegalovirus exposure and HLA in healthy donors. Study observations and caveats: According to an earlier analysis, most TCR beta V segments yielded productive rearrangements about 90% or about 30% of the time.

With V trimmed by 6 bases and J by 1 base, 8 bases remained unmatched. The CDR3 runs 15 residues. Germline V gives CDR1 MNHEY, CDR2 SMNVEV (reference sequence). Primers included in the PCR were 60 Vbeta and 13 Jbeta primers. The protocol was immunoSEQ multiplex PCR, while the TCRdb copy is restricted to in-frame clones and leaves out a portion. The sample holds around 76,000 clones, more than 65% seen once. With respect to this clone: What it binds is not known.

This rearrangement joins TRBV27 to TRBJ2-7, with 8 bases that match TRBD1. The material sequenced was PBMCs. The clonotype was recovered from a middle-aged woman in good health and CMV-seropositive. CDR3 residues: CASSPGQGRSYEQYF. CDR3 DNA: TGTGCCAGCAGCCCCGGACAGGGCCGTTCCTACGAGCAGTACTTC.